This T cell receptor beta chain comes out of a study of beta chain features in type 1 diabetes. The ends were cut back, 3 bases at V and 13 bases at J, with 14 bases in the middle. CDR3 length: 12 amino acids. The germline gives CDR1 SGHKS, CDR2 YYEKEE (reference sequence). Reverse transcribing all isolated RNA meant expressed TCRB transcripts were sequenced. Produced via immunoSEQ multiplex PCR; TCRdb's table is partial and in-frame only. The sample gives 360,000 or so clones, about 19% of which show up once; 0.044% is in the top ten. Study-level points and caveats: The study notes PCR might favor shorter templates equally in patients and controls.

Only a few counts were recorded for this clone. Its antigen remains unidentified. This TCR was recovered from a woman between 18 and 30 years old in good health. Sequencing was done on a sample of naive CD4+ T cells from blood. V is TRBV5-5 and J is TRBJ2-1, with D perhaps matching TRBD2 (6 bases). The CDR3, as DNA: TGTGCCAGCAGCTACCGGGACTCCCACCAGTTCTTC. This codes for CASSYRDSHQFF.